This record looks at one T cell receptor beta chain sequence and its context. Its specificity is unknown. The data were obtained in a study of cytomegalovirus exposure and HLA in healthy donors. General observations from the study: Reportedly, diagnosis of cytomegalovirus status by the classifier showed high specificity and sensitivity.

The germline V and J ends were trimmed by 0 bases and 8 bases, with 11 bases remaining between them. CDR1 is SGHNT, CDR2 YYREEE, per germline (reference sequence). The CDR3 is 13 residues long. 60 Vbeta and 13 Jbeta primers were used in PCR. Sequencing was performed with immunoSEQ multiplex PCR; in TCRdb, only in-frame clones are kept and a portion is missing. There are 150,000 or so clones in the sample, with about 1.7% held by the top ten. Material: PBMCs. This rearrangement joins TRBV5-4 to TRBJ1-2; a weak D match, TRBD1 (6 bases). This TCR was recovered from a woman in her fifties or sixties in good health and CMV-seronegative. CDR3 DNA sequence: TGTGCCAGCAGCTTGGACAGGGACGCCGGCTACACCTTC. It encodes CASSLDRDAGYTF. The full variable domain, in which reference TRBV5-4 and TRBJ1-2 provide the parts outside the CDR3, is ETGVTQSPTHLIKTRGQQVTLRCSSQSGHNTVSWYQQALGQGPQFIFQYYREEENGRGNFPPRFSGLQFPNYSSELNVNALELDDSALYLCASSLDRDAGYTFGSGTRLTVV.